This T cell receptor beta chain was recovered during a study of T cells in Graves' hyperthyroidism and ophthalmopathy. Findings and limits, study-wide: Blood held most thyroid clonotypes expanded above 0.001 frequency. Ophthalmopathy stood apart from stable hyperthyroidism in a 13 V-J model.

RNA transcripts yielded amplified TCR beta CDR3 regions. RT-PCR in the first round (using the HTBI primer set) targeted the TCR CDR3. TCRdb processed the multiplex PCR reads anew with MiXCR; each CDR3 protein has one entry. Here the sample spans over 650,000 distinct CDR3 sequences, about 45% being singletons. This CDR3 is built from 12 residues. The germline V gene has CDR1 SGHTA and CDR2 FQGTGA. As concerns this clonotype: What it binds is not known. A junction end diverges from the germline sequence, so it may reflect a read error.

Exclusion of a patient resulted from uncontrolled infection, other autoimmune disease, pregnancy or lactation. Diagnoses were made from clinical symptoms, serum measures (thyroxine and TRAb), thyroid ultrasound and orbital computed tomography. Specimen: peripheral blood or thyroid tissue (not recorded which). The source is an adult man with Graves' disease, either hyperthyroidism or ophthalmopathy (not recorded which). J is TRBJ1-2 and V is TRBV7-3; D gene ambiguous. CDR3 bases: TGCGCCAGCAGCCAAGATGGACGTGGCTACACCTTC. As protein: CASSQDGRGYTF.